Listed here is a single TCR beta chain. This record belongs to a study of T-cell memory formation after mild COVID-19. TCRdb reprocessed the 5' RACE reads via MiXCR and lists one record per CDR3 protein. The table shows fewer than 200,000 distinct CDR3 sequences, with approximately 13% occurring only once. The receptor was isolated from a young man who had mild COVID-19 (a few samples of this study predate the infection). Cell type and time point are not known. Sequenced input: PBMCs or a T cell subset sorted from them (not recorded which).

The CDR3 here is CSARDRRSSYEQYF. As DNA, the CDR3 is TGCAGTGCTAGAGACAGGAGGAGCTCCTACGAGCAGTACTTC. The genes are TRBV20-1 and TRBJ2-7, with TRBD2 as a possible D gene (5 bases). The CDR3 is 14 residues long. The germline V gene encodes CDR1 DFQATT and CDR2 SNEGSKA (reference sequence). V was trimmed by 0 bases and J by 0 bases, leaving 9 bases between them.